The T cell receptor beta chain described here comes from a study of blood T cells in healthy people across ages. A second PCR, run for about 6 to 11 cycles, used a sample-barcoded 5' primer plus a J-beta primer mix. One entry per CDR3 protein results from TCRdb running MiXCR on the 5' RACE reads. The sample includes 720,000 or so distinct CDR3 sequences, less than 45% of them seen just once. CDR1 is SEHNR, CDR2 FQNEAQ, per germline (reference sequence). Trimming shortened V by 5 bases and J by 3 bases, and 10 bases separated the two germline ends. There are 13 residues in the CDR3. Findings of the study overall: Diversity estimates from one million T cells were considered underestimates. Researchers said unsorted PBMCs prevented a conclusive naive versus antigen-experienced comparison. Long-lived donors carried more naive CD4+ cells and greater diversity than aged donors. Across the age range, TCR beta diversity per million T cells fell in a roughly linear way.

Only a few counts were recorded for this clonotype. Antigen: not known. The sequenced sample consisted of blood. This clonotype originated in a man at least 80 years old in good health. This rearrangement joins TRBV7-9 to TRBJ2-5, with a weak D call TRBD2 (6 bases). The CDR3 nucleotides read TGTGCCAGCAGCGGGGGGATTAAAGAGACCCAGTACTTC. Translated, it gives CASSGGIKETQYF.